What follows describes a single TCR beta chain. The antigen remains undetermined. In the original analysis: Patient CD8+ clones exceeding 1% seldom corresponded to published virus-specific TCRB sequences. Sequencing used immunoSEQ multiplex PCR; TCRdb keeps in-frame clones, though not all of them. Clone size and the V and J calls come from that table; the DNA yielded D and trimming. The table includes 20,000 to 25,000 clones, 75% to 80% detected once. This record belongs to a study of somatic mutations in cytotoxic T cells in rheumatoid arthritis. Findings and limits, study-wide: Measured CD8+ T-cell clonality, a value compared between rheumatoid arthritis patients and age-matched healthy controls, did not differ significantly.

This CDR3 region has 12 residues. V was trimmed by 8 bases and J by 4 bases, leaving 9 bases between them. CDR1 and CDR2 (germline): SEHNR, FQNEAQ (reference sequence). The sequence derives from an adult with rheumatoid arthritis. This chain uses TRBV7-9 with TRBJ2-1; D is unresolved. The sample consisted of CD8+ T cells sorted from blood. CDR3 coding DNA: TGTGCCAGCGAGCTTGGGTACAATGAGCAGTTCTTC. It translates to CASELGYNEQFF.